This T cell receptor (beta chain) was captured in a study of siplizumab effects on memory and regulatory T cells (dated by TCRdb to about 2019). About the full investigation: The study looked at the effect of siplizumab, an anti-CD2 antibody, on alloreactive T-cell subsets in allogeneic mixed lymphocyte reactions made from human PBMCs. Broad study findings and their caveats: A naive or memory phenotype could not be assigned to roughly 75-97% of proliferating CD4+ or CD8+ clones. Siplizumab significantly reduced the cumulative frequency of alloreactive sequences traceable to unstimulated CD4+ memory T cells. Sequences below about 10^-5 frequency were poorly captured, so only a minor fraction of alloreactive clones could be mapped to unstimulated subsets. Greater diversity appeared to be present in unstimulated naive T cells than in memory T cells, and a substantial contribution to the alloresponse seemed to be made by naive cells. Among mappable alloreactive CD4+ clones, the Treg-derived fraction averaged approximately 69% with siplizumab versus around 25% in control reactions. No functional confirmation was obtained for the suppressive function of proliferating Tregs from siplizumab cultures.

CDR1 and CDR2, per the germline V gene (reference sequence), are LNHDA and SQIVND. V is clipped by 7 bases and J by 7 bases, and the sequence between their germline boundaries is 11 bases long. The CDR3 numbers 12 residues from cysteine through phenylalanine. Of the read, only the CDR3 DNA is kept; its 36 bases are in frame from base 1. The method behind the library was the immunoSEQ multiplex PCR assay. Approximately 100,000 TCR templates per sample were assayed on the deep sequencing platform. Genomic DNA extracted from sorted T cells was used for TCRbeta CDR3 sequencing. On the authors' methods: Clonal analysis of TCRbeta CDR3 data was done in the R programming language. Alloreactive CD4+ and CD8+ clones were identified by comparing unstimulated samples to CFSE-low samples taken after the reaction. Regulatory or non-regulatory origin was assigned to alloreactive CD4+ clones by matching of sequences to sorted unstimulated Treg and non-Treg repertoires. The immuneACCESS repertoire file appears here via TCRdb, limited to in-frame rearrangements. These files lack a portion of the clones; in checked studies, under half of the deficit traces to unresolved V genes, and the cause of the others is not known. The V and J calls and clone size come from that table; D and trimming were worked out from the DNA. The sample profile shows 98,000 or so clones; 93% of them were found once. The ten biggest clones cover 0.55% to 0.7% of the sample.

Sorted unstimulated T cells and proliferating T cells recovered from mixed lymphocyte reactions were subjected to TCRbeta CDR3 sequencing. Fresh whole blood from roughly 10 HLA-typed healthy donors was used to isolate PBMCs. To map where alloreactive clones came from, CD4+ regulatory T cells in the unstimulated state were FACS-sorted. In regard to this clone: The clone's antigen remains unknown. Per-nucleotide qualities are absent, and no much larger clonotype sits a single base away.

The chain is made from TRBV19 and TRBJ1-5; the D gene remains uncertain. The TCR sequence derives from a human donor in good health. The source material was Tregs sorted from blood. The nucleotide sequence is TGTGCCAGTACCAGGTCTGGGCAGCCCCAGCATTTT. This is translated as CASTRSGQPQHF.